Presented here are 8 T cell receptor beta chains from one specimen sequenced in a study of OX40 agonist ivuxolimab in advanced cancers. To prepare the library, the immunoSEQ multiplex PCR assay was applied. TCRdb carries this immuneACCESS record with in-frame sequences only. Its versions omit some clonotypes, under half of them owing to an unresolved V gene in the studies checked, with the rest unexplained. The sample table records thousands of clones; 55% to 85% of these occur just once. The top ten constitute less than 50% of the sample. The sample in question was CD4+ or CD8+ T cells sorted from blood, obtained in a trial of the OX40 agonist ivuxolimab. Receptor source: an adult with an advanced solid tumor such as melanoma, head and neck, liver or kidney cancer.

This CDR3 is CASRPFTPNYGYTF. CDR3 coding DNA: TGTGCCAGCAGGCCCTTTACCCCTAACTATGGCTACACCTTC. The gene calls are TRBV27 and TRBJ1-2, with D unresolved. The CDR3 is 14 amino acids. Deletions cut 6 bases from V and 0 bases from J, with 11 bases between. The V gene's germline CDR1 is MNHEY and CDR2 SMNVEV (reference sequence).

This clone was recorded a few times. V usage is TRBV16 and J usage is TRBJ2-2; the D gene is possibly TRBD1 (5 bases). This CDR3 contains 15 residues. Trimming removed 1 base from V and 9 bases from J, with 15 bases in between. Germline assignment: CDR1 KGHSY and CDR2 FQNENV. CDR3 loop: CASSQWSVGARELFF. CDR3 coding DNA: TGTGCCAGCAGCCAATGGAGCGTAGGGGCCCGGGAGCTGTTTTTT.

The genes are TRBV5-4 and TRBJ1-2, with 7 nucleotides matching TRBD1. The germline CDR1 and CDR2 sequences are SGHNT and YYREEE (reference sequence). V trimming: 5 bases; J trimming: 8 bases; junction bases outside the gene matches: 15. CDR3 length equals 15 residues. CDR3 coding DNA: TGTGCCAGCAGAGAGACAGGGTCCCCCTCTGAGGGCTACACCTTC. Amino acids: CASRETGSPSEGYTF.

The count of this clone is one. This chain connects TRBV5-6 to TRBJ1-1; the D gene is possibly TRBD1 (5 bases). CDR1 is SGHDT and CDR2 is YYEEEE in the germline V gene. V lost 4 bases and J 1 base, leaving 14 bases between the germline ends. The length of the CDR3 is 15 residues. CDR3 amino acids: CASSPRQTENTEAFF. DNA for the CDR3: TGTGCCAGCAGCCCCAGGCAGACAGAGAACACTGAAGCTTTCTTT.

This clone was detected once. The V and J genes are TRBV9 and TRBJ1-1; no definite D call. Trimming stripped 4 bases from V and 1 base from J, with 20 bases between. In germline, CDR1 is SGDLS, CDR2 YYNGEE. This CDR3 has 17 residues. CDR3 nucleotide sequence: TGTGCCAGCAGCCAAGTAGCGGGGAGACACGAGAACACTGAAGCTTTCTTT. Its translation is CASSQVAGRHENTEAFF. Full variable domain (rest looked up from reference TRBV9 and TRBJ1-1): DSGVTQTPKHLITATGQRVTLRCSPRSGDLSVYWYQQSLDQGLQFLIQYYNGEERAKGNILERFSAQQFPDLHSELNLSSLELGDSALYFCASSQVAGRHENTEAFFGQGTRLTVV.

The J gene is TRBJ1-4, the V gene TRBV7-9; D uncertain. The CDR3 has 17 residues. CDR1 and CDR2 (germline): SEHNR, FQNEAQ (reference sequence). V lost 5 bases and J lost 5, with 21 bases in between. CDR3 amino acids: CASSPGAGDKLNEKLFF. The CDR3 bases are TGTGCCAGCAGCCCCGGCGCAGGCGATAAATTGAATGAAAAACTGTTTTTT.

This chain connects TRBV7-3 to TRBJ1-2, with a possible D match to TRBD1 (5 bases). This CDR3 is built from 13 residues. Trimming shortened V by 5 bases and J by 5 bases, and 12 bases separated the two germline ends. The germline V gene has CDR1 SGHTA and CDR2 FQGTGA. The CDR3 protein is CASSPGTSYGYTF. The CDR3 nucleotides are TGTGCCAGCAGCCCGGGGACGTCTTATGGCTACACCTTC.

The gene calls are TRBV2 and TRBJ2-7, with unresolved D. Germline CDR1 SNHLY, CDR2 FYNNEI. This CDR3 has 14 amino acids. The germline V and J ends were trimmed by 0 bases and 3 bases, with 9 bases remaining between them. The CDR3 bases are TGTGCCAGCAGTGAAGCTCTGCGGATCTACGAGCAGTACTTC. Protein product: CASSEALRIYEQYF.